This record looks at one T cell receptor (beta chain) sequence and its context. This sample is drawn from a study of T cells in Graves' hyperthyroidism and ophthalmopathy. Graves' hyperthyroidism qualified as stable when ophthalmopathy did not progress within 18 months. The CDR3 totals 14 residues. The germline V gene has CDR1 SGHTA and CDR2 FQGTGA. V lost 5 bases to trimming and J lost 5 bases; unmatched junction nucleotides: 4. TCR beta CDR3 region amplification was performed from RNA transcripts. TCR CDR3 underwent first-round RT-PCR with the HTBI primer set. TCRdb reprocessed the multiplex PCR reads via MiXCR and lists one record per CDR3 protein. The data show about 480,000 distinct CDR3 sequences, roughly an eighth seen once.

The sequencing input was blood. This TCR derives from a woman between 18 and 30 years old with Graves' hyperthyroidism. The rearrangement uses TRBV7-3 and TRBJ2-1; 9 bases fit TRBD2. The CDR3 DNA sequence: TGTGCCAGCAGCCAGACTAGCGGTCACAATGAGCAGTTCTTC. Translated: CASSQTSGHNEQFF. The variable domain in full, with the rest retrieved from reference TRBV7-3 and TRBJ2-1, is GAGVSQTPSNKVTEKGKYVELRCDPISGHTALYWYRQSLGQGPEFLIYFQGTGAADDSGLPNDRFFAVRPEGSVSTLKIQRTERGDSAVYLCASSQTSGHNEQFFGPGTRLTVL.